The T cell receptor beta chain described here comes from a study of cytomegalovirus exposure and HLA in healthy donors. The PCR ran on 60 Vbeta and 13 Jbeta primers. Libraries were prepared by immunoSEQ multiplex PCR; TCRdb keeps only in-frame clonotypes and omits some of them. The table for this sample gives about 65,000 clones. Trimming stripped 3 bases from V and 5 bases from J, with 13 bases between. Germline loops: CDR1 LNHNV, CDR2 YYDKDF (reference sequence). The CDR3 length is 14 residues. The receptor was derived from a boy younger than 18 in good health and CMV-seronegative. The chain uses TRBV15 and TRBJ2-5; TRBD1 might be the D (5 bases). The sample taken for sequencing was PBMCs. In DNA form, the CDR3 reads TGTGCCACCAGCAGGTACCAGGGCGCCGAGACCCAGTACTTC. Translation gives CATSRYQGAETQYF.